There are many counts of the clone carrying this T cell receptor beta chain. Axillary draining lymph nodes of breast cancer patients supplied the node samples. This sample was taken from a study of breast tumors, draining lymph nodes, adjacent tissues. TCRdb analysed the multiplex PCR reads with MiXCR anew, one entry per CDR3 protein. Of about 230,000 distinct CDR3 sequences in the sample, about 32% were seen once. The ends were cut back, 9 bases at V and 3 bases at J, with 12 bases in the middle. The CDR3 consists of 13 residues. Germline-derived CDR1 and CDR2 are SNHLY and FYNNEI. This TCR derives from a female donor with breast cancer. Some clones in this sample may be carry-over from other donors' samples. The V call is TRBV2, the J call TRBJ2-1, with D tentatively TRBD1 (6 bases). What was sequenced was axillary lymph node tissue. The CDR3 coding sequence is TGTGCCAGTGAGGTGGACAGCTACAATGAGCAGTTCTTC. It is translated as CASEVDSYNEQFF.